This TCR beta chain stems from a study of shared clonotypes between healthy human individuals. Tens of thousands of T cell genomes, or about 300 ng DNA, went into replicate PCRs of unsorted PBMC. The protocol was immunoSEQ multiplex PCR, while the TCRdb copy is restricted to in-frame clones and leaves out a portion. The repertoire holds hundreds of thousands of clones, around three quarters seen once, with around 12% in the top ten. Regarding the study as a whole: Only blood underwent sampling, and tissue repertoires likely differ.

The CDR3 contains 18 residues. V was pared by 0 bases and J by 2 bases, with 8 bases of the junction left unmatched. The germline CDR1 and CDR2 sequences are SGHTA and FQGNSA. Concerning this clone: Its antigen is unknown.

The source material was PBMCs. This sequence was found in a woman aged 40-49 years in good health. Some clones in this sample may be carry-over from other donors' samples. The genes are TRBV7-2 and TRBJ1-3, with 9 bases that match TRBD1. The CDR3 DNA follows: TGTGCCAGCAGCTTAGCGGGTACAGGGGGCATTACTGGAAACACCATATATTTT. It yields the protein CASSLAGTGGITGNTIYF.